This T cell receptor beta chain was obtained from a study of CD4 T cells in relation to SARS-CoV-2 and coronaviruses. Study-level information: After roughly eleven days of antigen culture, PBMC TCR beta CDR3s were sequenced.

The unexposed donors gave CD4+ T cells in about 2010-2019, prior to COVID-19. Isolation of CD4+ T cells took place after approximately 11 days in culture. Cultures held a few million PBMCs per well with roughly 10 IU/ml IL-2. This clone was seen more than once but under ten times. The antigen remains undetermined. Sequencing was performed with immunoSEQ multiplex PCR; in TCRdb, only in-frame clones are kept and a portion is missing. The data hold around 11,000 clones, with approximately 78% observed a single time. The ends were cut back, 1 base at V and 8 bases at J, with 15 bases in the middle. Germline-derived CDR1 and CDR2 are LGHNA and YNFKEQ. The CDR3 covers 15 residues.

The sequence derives from a human donor in good health. Sequenced sample: CD4+ T cells from PBMCs, cultured in vitro. The chain uses TRBV4-2 and TRBJ2-1, with D perhaps TRBD2 (6 bases). CDR3 sequence: CASSQGLAQRDEQFF. In DNA form, the CDR3 reads TGTGCCAGCAGCCAAGGGCTAGCGCAGAGGGATGAGCAGTTCTTC.